This TCR beta chain was retrieved from a study of T cells in localized non-small cell lung cancer (TCRdb year 2020). Turning to the overall study: Comparing tumors with uninvolved tumor-adjacent lungs, the study looked at the T cell repertoires of a few hundred patients with early-stage NSCLC. The cohort comprised approximately 240 treatment-naïve NSCLC patients with resected, localized lung tumors. Of the NSCLC patients, 120 to 150 were male and around 99 were female, and the mean age was approximately 64 years. The paper as a whole reports these results and caveats: Uninvolved tumor-adjacent lung showed the highest T cell clonality, higher than tumor, which suggests more focused antigenic responses in the uninvolved tumor-adjacent lung. Of the top 100 tumor clones, a median of roughly 53 were detected in paired uninvolved adjacent lung; 28 were also among that lung's top 100. Because multi-region tumor sequencing was not done, intratumor heterogeneity could not be ruled out. Because the study design was exploratory, TCR variables were selected using unadjusted p-values without false-discovery rate correction. Higher blood T cell density associated with longer overall survival, while higher adjacent-lung clonality associated with shorter survival.

At diagnosis, tumor, uninvolved tumor-adjacent lung and peripheral blood were collected and then preserved as a mix of FFPE and fresh-frozen material. For TCR repertoire profiling, blood samples were analyzed as peripheral blood mononuclear cells. V is shortened by 3 bases, J by 2 bases, and the region joining them spans 17 bases. Looking up the germline V gene yields CDR1 LGHNA and CDR2 YNFKEQ. Measured from the cysteine to the phenylalanine, the CDR3 is 16 residues long. Left in the record is the CDR3 DNA by itself, 48 bases read in frame from the first base. A few counts support this clone. Its antigen target is currently unknown. No base-level quality is on record; no much larger clone is a single base apart. The immunoSEQ Assay was used to sequence TCR beta CDR3 regions from DNA. Per the source publication's procedure: To compute T cell density, TCR beta template counts were normalized to usable DNA, which was estimated by amplifying housekeeping genes. Richness was estimated using the preseqR package, with extrapolation to 400,000 templates for PBMC samples and to 120,000 templates for tissue samples. Clonality was taken to be one minus Pielou's evenness. Tissue-enriched TCRs were identified by differential abundance testing using productive amino-acid clonotypes, minimum total count 5 and alpha 0.1. Repertoire overlap between compartments was quantified with the Jaccard Index and Morisita Overlap Index. TCR beta CDR3s were clustered by GLIPH together with public tetramer-defined viral CDR3s, and at least three viral sequences plus V-gene enrichment were required for viral motifs. What TCRdb holds here is the immuneACCESS table cut down to in-frame rearrangements. Part of the clones is not present; checked against another copy, under half of the missing clones reflect an unresolved V gene, and the others are unexplained. V and J calls plus clone size are reproduced from that table; the DNA served to infer D and trimming. This sample lists 20,000 to 25,000 clones; 85% to 90% were detected once. The ten largest clones represent 12% of the sample.

This chain is built from TRBV4-2 and TRBJ2-7; the D gene is perhaps TRBD2, on 5 matching bases. The sequence came from a man aged 35 to 70 with stage II squamous cell lung carcinoma. The sequences come from PBMCs, collected before any cancer treatment. This receptor carries the CDR3 CASSHLREGLAYEQYF. The sequenced DNA is TGTGCCAGCAGCCACCTCCGGGAAGGGCTTGCCTACGAGCAGTACTTC.